This T cell receptor (beta chain) comes out of a study of cytomegalovirus exposure and HLA in healthy donors listed by TCRdb under 2017. At the level of the whole study: In an earlier analysis of 587 of the donors, 250 to 300 Gb of sequence data and 90 million to 120 million unique TCR beta sequences from approximately 180 million T cells were reported. An early release covering approximately 600 HLA-typed donors comprised approximately 290 gigabases of sequencing data and around 80 million unique TCR sequences. The T cell repertoires of some 670 subjects were profiled by immunosequencing and related to cytomegalovirus serostatus. The later analysis used no new phenotypic data to find candidate immune exposures, relying instead on TCR beta sequences and their occurrence across donors. A later analysis re-examined previously published TCR beta repertoires from about 700 donors and added high-resolution HLA genotyping to investigate patterns of TCR occurrence. All discovery cohort repertoires had been generated on a single sequencing platform. The study combined high-throughput TCR immunosequencing, statistical association of individual TCRs with disease status, and machine learning to predict cytomegalovirus infection status. The number of donors typed differed by locus, with roughly 629-640 for A, B, C, DRB1 and DQB1, 522 for DQA1, approximately 570 for DPA1, and roughly 450 for DPB1. The aim of the study was to test whether cataloging public T cell receptors could identify signatures of past pathogen exposure. To decide whether each TCR beta V gene segment behaved as functional or pseudogenic, an earlier analysis of some 600 of the donors relied on high-throughput TCR beta sequencing. Roughly five DR-DQ haplotypes were handled as single units for association and clustering because linkage in the cohort was strong. On average, roughly 250,000 unique TCR beta nucleotide sequences were sequenced per donor among some 430 genotyped donors of the cohort, with roughly 18% of those sequences being non-productive. A later genetic analysis took genome-wide SNP genotypes for about 55% of the 666 donors and used that subset as a discovery cohort. In addition to the first cohort of 666 subjects, a separate validation cohort of some 120 different subjects was used. The genetic ancestry cluster associated with self-reported Caucasian donors included roughly four fifths of the roughly 380 genotyped donors. HLA typing covered class I and class II loci at four-digit resolution. Donor age, sex, ethnicity and CMV serostatus were collected together with the repertoire data.

The cohort was made up of several hundred healthy bone marrow donors. Cohort members were all nominally healthy when sampled, although unrecorded immune exposures were likely present. The donor tested CMV seropositive and was one of the 289 seropositive cohort members. A peripheral blood sample was provided by each donor, and peripheral blood mononuclear cells were used for TCR beta sequencing. Genomic DNA extraction from the blood cell samples was performed with the Qiagen DNeasy Blood Extraction Kit. Points on this clone: What antigen it recognizes has not been identified. Base qualities are not at hand, and no much larger clone is one base apart.

V is trimmed back by 10 bases and J by 2 bases, and the junction contains 25 bases that no gene match accounts for. From cysteine to phenylalanine, the CDR3 is 19 amino acids long. Just CDR3 DNA is preserved here, 57 bases in frame from base 1. Based on the germline V gene, the CDR1 and CDR2 sequences are SNHLY and FYNNEI. Broad study findings and their caveats: In both the original and validation cohorts, the classifier was reported to diagnose cytomegalovirus status with high specificity and sensitivity. In a later genetic analysis, a missense DCLRE1C variant was associated with V-gene and J-gene trimming of TCR beta chains, and the association was replicated in an independent cohort. Linkage disequilibrium might explain the correlated functional status among segregating V segments, but an unknown experimental factor could not be excluded. According to a later analysis, TCR association rates differed among HLA loci, with DRB1 alleles showing the most associated TCRs and HLA-C alleles showing the fewest. Roughly uniform sequencing depth across donors was assumed in presence/absence analyses, although this assumption may not hold. A further reported finding was that TCR beta sequences accurately predicted the HLA-A and HLA-B alleles for most subjects in the first cohort. The authors suggested that the approach could potentially be extended to other disease states and immunological phenotypes. A total of 150 to 200 TCR beta chains were listed by the study as associated with cytomegalovirus. Only TCR beta chains were sequenced in this cohort, and the absence of alpha or paired-chain data limited detectable features. Some IMGT-functional V segments, including TRBV6-2 and TRBV6-3, could not be distinguished by the 87-base-pair reads and were therefore excluded. Because counts were too low, seventeen rarely observed V segments, including chromosome 9 orphons, were left out of the earlier analysis of 587 of the donors. The sequencing pipeline was judged likely to have produced a cluster of highly shared sequence variants as a technical artifact. In an earlier analysis of 587 of the donors, most TCR beta V segments appeared in productive rearrangements about 90% or about 30% of the time, broadly matching IMGT annotations. CMV serostatus was the only immune exposure information available for the cohort. Most TCR sequences were observed very rarely across donors, whereas some public TCRs were present in many individuals. Because some donors lacked HLA typing at each locus, the association tests relied only on the typed subset. In vitro tests confirmed that a few of the cytomegalovirus-associated TCR beta chains recognize cytomegalovirus antigens. In a later analysis, more than 15,000 TCR beta sequences were associated with specific HLA alleles at a false discovery rate of 0.05. A later analysis reported that several top co-occurrence clusters appeared linked to parvovirus B19, influenza, CMV and Epstein-Barr virus. In a later genetic analysis, fewer N-insertions in productive TCRs were reported among donors in an Asian-associated ancestry cluster than the approximately 670-donor mean. In a later analysis, HLA-associated TCR beta chains showed more clonal expansion and lower generation probabilities than non-associated chains that were equally common. Strong co-occurrence of HLA alleles, especially DR and DQ, made assigning TCR associations to individual alleles difficult. Most CMV-associated TCR beta chains appeared to be HLA-restricted in a later analysis, and the HLA associations seemed to be driven largely by CMV exposure.

Libraries were made using the immunoSEQ multiplex PCR assay. A mixture of 60 forward primers for TCR Vbeta segments and 13 reverse primers for TCR Jbeta segments was used in the multiplex PCR. The CDR3 region of rearranged TCR beta genes was amplified from genomic DNA with a multiplex PCR assay. The Illumina HiSeq System was used to sequence the amplified TCR beta libraries as 87-base-pair reads. The original pipeline was this. A later analysis counted approximately 74 million unique TCR beta chains across the 666 repertoires, and around 9.9 million of these chains were shared by at least two donors. To remove PCR and sequencing errors, raw reads were error-corrected and collapsed into unique sequences using a nearest-neighbor algorithm that merged closely related sequences. V, D and J gene segments were assigned by aligning CDR3 sequences to IMGT reference sequences. For a sequence to be retained, a match of at least six nucleotides to both a V gene segment and a J gene segment was required. A rearrangement counted as productive if the CDR3 had no stop codons and remained in frame with V and J, and every other rearrangement counted as non-productive. Following IMGT convention, CDR3 was defined as the stretch from the second conserved V-encoded cysteine to the conserved J-encoded phenylalanine. The earlier analysis of 450 to 750 of the donors excluded any sequence lacking an unambiguous match to a single V gene segment. In an earlier analysis of 450 to 700 of the donors, V segments were called functional above 56.7% productive rearrangements and were called segregating when the between-donor standard deviation exceeded 5%. To diagnose cytomegalovirus status from the catalog of TCR beta chain sequences, a statistical classification framework was built. In a later analysis, V and J genes were assigned by comparing TCR nucleotide sequences against IMGT/GENE-DB human TR gene sequences. Using the TCRdist pipeline, a later analysis assigned CDR3 sequences along with most-parsimonious VDJ recombination scenarios. In a later analysis, each TCR beta chain was defined by its CDR3 amino acid sequence together with its V-gene family, and reads without a unique V-gene family were excluded. To address suspected cross-contamination and a sequencing artifact, a later analysis removed a few hundred highly shared, low-generation-probability nucleotide sequences. In a later analysis, a clonal expansion index for each public chain was calculated from normalized within-repertoire ranks of inferred template counts. In a later analysis, generation probabilities were computed using a VDJ recombination model fitted to out-of-frame rearrangements, and the results were checked against IGoR. In a later analysis, hypergeometric tests were used to score TCR-TCR, TCR-HLA and TCR-CMV co-occurrence, with a repertoire-size bias correction applied to TCR pairs. A later analysis estimated false discovery rates by permuting HLA or CMV assignments 20 times. In a later analysis, co-occurring TCRs were grouped using DBSCAN, and TCRdist sequence similarity was added for clustering within HLA-allele-positive subsets. Repertoires with fewer than 30,000 or more than 120,000 public chains were left out of co-occurrence clustering, as were four to six repertoires with anomalous nucleotide sharing. In TCRdb, the immuneACCESS table is reduced to in-frame sequences with V and J assigned. These tables do not hold every clone; where another copy was compared, an unresolved V gene accounts for under half, and the others remain unexplained. That table is the source of V, J and clone size, and D and trimming were worked out from the DNA. This sample is represented by 95,000 to 150,000 clones; roughly 76% of them were singletons. Together, the top ten hold around 14% of the sample.

This chain is built from TRBV2 and TRBJ1-2; a stretch of 7 junction bases matches TRBD1. This receptor was taken from a woman between 55 and 75 years old in good health and CMV-seropositive. Sample: PBMCs. Here the CDR3 is given as CAIGRSAGTVALRNYGYTF. The DNA sequence is TGTGCCATCGGCCGGTCAGCCGGGACAGTCGCCCTAAGGAACTATGGCTACACCTTC.